A selection of T cell receptor beta chains follows, all from one sample in a study of T cell responses to AZD1222 COVID-19 vaccine. Clones were sequenced by immunoSEQ multiplex PCR, and TCRdb holds only the in-frame ones, with some missing. There are 150,000 to 180,000 clones in the sample; over 80% occur only once, and about 9.8% lies in the top ten. The sequences come from peripheral blood, collected 28 days after the second AZD1222 dose. The receptors were sampled from an adult who received the AZD1222 COVID-19 vaccine. Both conserved end residues are part of each CDR3. Each record gives: CDR3 length, clone size, D gene, V gene, J gene, CDR3 DNA, CDR3 protein. The D gene is left open where the match is weak. Rows may omit the clone size; those that give it use once, few, many or a size class.

11,NA,NA,TRBV6-5,TRBJ2-5,TGTGCCAGCAGTTACGGGGAGACCCAGTACTTC,CASSYGETQYF
19,NA,NA,TRBV13,TRBJ1-1,TGTGCCAGCAGCTTAGCACCCGGAATACAGGGATGGGCGTTAACTGAAGCTTTCTTT,CASSLAPGIQGWALTEAFF
12,NA,NA,TRBV4-2,TRBJ2-7,TGTGCCAGCAGCCAAGATCGGGAAGGGCAGTACTTC,CASSQDREGQYF
13,NA,NA,TRBV30,TRBJ2-1,TGTGCCTGGATTGCGGGAACCGCGGGAGAGCAGTTCTTC,CAWIAGTAGEQFF
14,once,NA,TRBV10-2,TRBJ1-5,TGCGCCAGCAGGCGGGGCCCGGGAGACCAGCCCCAGCATTTT,CASRRGPGDQPQHF
16,NA,NA,TRBV7-2,TRBJ1-5,TGTGCCAGCAGCTTGGGGACATACTATAGCAATCAGCCCCAGCATTTT,CASSLGTYYSNQPQHF
18,NA,TRBD2,TRBV7-8,TRBJ2-2,TGTGCCAGCACTAAAACTGTACGGCGGGAGGGCCGGGCCGGGGAGCTGTTTTTT,CASTKTVRREGRAGELFF
13,NA,NA,TRBV5-1,TRBJ2-5,TGCGCCAGCAGCTTGGGCTACCAAGAGACCCAGTACTTC,CASSLGYQETQYF
15,NA,NA,TRBV9,TRBJ2-4,TGTGCCAGCAGCGTTGGGGGGGCCTCCAAAAACATTCAGTACTTC,CASSVGGASKNIQYF
12,NA,NA,TRBV5-4,TRBJ2-7,TGTGCCAGCAGCATGGACTACTACGAGCAGTACTTC,CASSMDYYEQYF
12,NA,NA,TRBV29-1,TRBJ1-1,TGCAGCGTTGTTTGGGCGGGTACTGAAGCTTTCTTT,CSVVWAGTEAFF
14,NA,NA,TRBV9,TRBJ1-1,TGTGCCAGCAGCGTAGGTCCGAGCAACACTGAAGCTTTCTTT,CASSVGPSNTEAFF
14,NA,TRBD2,TRBV2,TRBJ2-1,TGTGCCAGCAGTGGAGCGGGAGGGGACAATGAGCAGTTCTTC,CASSGAGGDNEQFF
16,NA,TRBD2,TRBV11-2,TRBJ2-7,TGTGCCAGCAGCTTAGTACCAGCGGGAGGTGGCTACGAGCAGTACTTC,CASSLVPAGGGYEQYF
15,NA,TRBD2,TRBV18,TRBJ2-1,TGTGCCAGCTCAAACGTAGCGGGATCCTACAATGAGCAGTTCTTC,CASSNVAGSYNEQFF
14,once,NA,TRBV11-1,TRBJ2-7,TGTGCCAGCAGCCCCGCGTGGGACTCCTACGAGCAGTACTTC,CASSPAWDSYEQYF
15,NA,NA,TRBV5-1,TRBJ1-1,TGCGCCAGCAGCTCCCTGCCGGGACAGAACACTGAAGCTTTCTTT,CASSSLPGQNTEAFF
16,NA,TRBD2,TRBV5-1,TRBJ2-1,TGCGCCAGCAGCTTGGATAGCGGGGGGGTCTGGACGGAGCAGTTCTTC,CASSLDSGGVWTEQFF
12,NA,NA,TRBV29-1,TRBJ2-6,TGCAGCGTTGTAGCTGGGGCCAACGTCCTGACTTTC,CSVVAGANVLTF
10,NA,NA,TRBV6-5,TRBJ2-3,TGTGCCAGCAAGGCAGATACGCAGTATTTT,CASKADTQYF
11,NA,NA,TRBV6-5,TRBJ2-1,TGTGCCAGCGCTCTAGCGAATGAGCAGTTCTTC,CASALANEQFF
15,once,TRBD1,TRBV5-1,TRBJ2-2,TGCGCCAGCGGAGGGGACAGGGGGTCCACCGGGGAGCTGTTTTTT,CASGGDRGSTGELFF
15,NA,TRBD1,TRBV7-2,TRBJ1-6,TGTGCCAGCAGCTCCCTAGGACAGGGGAATTCACCCCTCCACTTT,CASSSLGQGNSPLHF
17,NA,NA,TRBV24-1,TRBJ2-3,TGTGCCACCAGTGATCCTCCTAGGAACCCAGGTATCGATACGCAGTATTTT,CATSDPPRNPGIDTQYF
11,few,NA,TRBV5-6,TRBJ1-2,TGTGCCAGCAGCTTGGGCTATGGCTACACCTTC,CASSLGYGYTF
13,NA,NA,TRBV6-5,TRBJ2-5,TGTGCCAGCATAAACCAGGGGCTGGAGACCCAGTACTTC,CASINQGLETQYF
16,NA,TRBD2,TRBV2,TRBJ2-3,TGTGCCAGCAGTGAAAGGGCTAGCGGGCGAACAGATACGCAGTATTTT,CASSERASGRTDTQYF
16,NA,TRBD1,TRBV7-6,TRBJ1-5,TGTGCCAGCAGCTTAGTAGGGGGCGGTGGAAATCAGCCCCAGCATTTT,CASSLVGGGGNQPQHF
14,NA,NA,TRBV28,TRBJ2-2,TGTGCCAGCAGTTTCCACAGGGTCACCGGGGAGCTGTTTTTT,CASSFHRVTGELFF
15,once,TRBD2,TRBV10-3,TRBJ2-1,TGTGCCATCTCCGAGACTAGCGGAGGGGCCTTTGAGCAGTTCTTC,CAISETSGGAFEQFF
13,NA,NA,TRBV19,TRBJ2-2,TGTGCCAGTACCGCAGATTGGGGAGGGGAGCTGTTTTTT,CASTADWGGELFF
12,NA,NA,TRBV7-2,TRBJ1-4,TGTGCCAGCAGCTCCAGAGGGAGGGAACTGTTTTTT,CASSSRGRELFF
12,NA,TRBD1,TRBV2,TRBJ1-5,TGTGCCAGCAGCAGGGGGAATCAGCCCCAGCATTTT,CASSRGNQPQHF
20,NA,TRBD2,TRBV9,TRBJ2-5,TGTGCCAGCAGCGTATTGTCTTCAGGAGCGGGAGGCTCGGCGAGAGAGACCCAGTACTTC,CASSVLSSGAGGSARETQYF
15,NA,NA,TRBV6-2/TRBV6-3,TRBJ2-3,TGTGCCAGCAGTTACTCGTCCCTACCAGCGGATACGCAGTATTTT,CASSYSSLPADTQYF
17,NA,TRBD2,TRBV11-3,TRBJ2-1,TGTGCCAGCAGCTTAGATCTGGGAGGGTTCTCCTACAATGAGCAGTTCTTC,CASSLDLGGFSYNEQFF
15,NA,TRBD1,TRBV12-5,TRBJ1-2,TGTGCTAGTGGTTTGGTAACAGGGGGTATAAGTGGCTACACCTTC,CASGLVTGGISGYTF
15,NA,TRBD1,TRBV6-5,TRBJ2-3,TGTGCCAGCACTTCGGGGACAGGATGGATAGATACGCAGTATTTT,CASTSGTGWIDTQYF
16,NA,TRBD1,TRBV7-2,TRBJ2-7,TGTGCCAGCAGCCCTCGAACAGGGGGCTTTACCTACGAGCAGTACTTC,CASSPRTGGFTYEQYF
18,NA,TRBD1,TRBV2,TRBJ1-5,TGTGCCAGCAGCGAAACGGGACAGGGGGGGAGAAGCAATCAGCCCCAGCATTTT,CASSETGQGGRSNQPQHF
15,NA,TRBD2,TRBV7-9,TRBJ2-2,TGTGCCAGCAGCTCCCGCGGGGGGCGCACCGGGGAGCTGTTTTTT,CASSSRGGRTGELFF
15,few,TRBD1,TRBV5-4,TRBJ1-2,TGTGCCAGCAGCTCGGCAGGGGGCGGATACTATGGCTACACCTTC,CASSSAGGGYYGYTF
12,once,NA,TRBV6-2/TRBV6-3,TRBJ2-1,TGTGCCAGCAGTTACTATGCCACTGAGCAGTTCTTC,CASSYYATEQFF